The 24 T cell receptor beta chains below all came from one sample that was sequenced in a study of blood T cell repertoires in COVID-19 (dated by TCRdb to about 2020). Library prep was done by the immunoSEQ multiplex PCR assay. TCRdb carries this immuneACCESS record with in-frame sequences only. Its versions omit some clonotypes, under half of them owing to an unresolved V gene in the studies checked, with the rest unexplained. The sample includes around 160,000 clones, with roughly 85% observed a single time. The ten largest clonotypes hold around 8.2% of the sample. What was sequenced was peripheral blood. Receptors originate from a man aged 55 to 70 with acute or convalescent COVID-19.

V is TRBV7-8 and J is TRBJ1-2, with TRBD1 as a possible D gene (6 bases). The V end was cut by 2 bases, the J end by 5 bases, with 24 bases between. The germline gives CDR1 SGHVS, CDR2 FQNEAQ. CDR3 size: 18 residues. The chain's CDR3 is CASSLRAGSWGPEYGYTF. In DNA, the CDR3 is TGTGCCAGCAGCTTACGGGCCGGGTCATGGGGGCCCGAGTATGGCTACACCTTC.

The chain carries TRBV6-5 and TRBJ1-4; TRBD1 is a possible D gene (6 bases). There are 15 residues in the CDR3. Trimming left V 4 bases short and J 8 bases short, with 17 bases between. The V gene's germline CDR1 is MNHEY and CDR2 SVGAGI. CDR3 in DNA: TGTGCCAGCAGTTGGGAAGGGGGGGCCGGAGAAAAACTGTTTTTT. Translated, it gives CASSWEGGAGEKLFF.

The CDR3 protein is CASSFMGARGYTF. The CDR3 DNA sequence: TGTGCCAGCAGTTTCATGGGGGCTCGGGGCTACACCTTC. The chain links TRBV28 to TRBJ1-2, with D perhaps matching TRBD1 (6 bases). The CDR3 loop spans 13 amino acids. The ends were cut back, 3 bases at V and 8 bases at J, with 13 bases in the middle. CDR1 is MDHEN, CDR2 SYDVKM, per germline.

The CDR3 region has the DNA TGTGCCAGCAGCCCCTCTCCCGGACTGACGAACACCGGGGAGCTGTTTTTT. It encodes CASSPSPGLTNTGELFF. This chain uses TRBV3-1 (or the pseudogene TRBV3-2) with TRBJ2-2; a weak D match, TRBD2 (5 bases). This CDR3 comprises 17 residues. With 4 bases removed from V and 0 bases from J, the gap between germline ends came to 15 bases. From germline, CDR1 is LGHDT and CDR2 YNNKEL (reference sequence).

The V call is TRBV6-5, the J call TRBJ2-7, with a possible D match to TRBD1 (7 bases). The germline gives CDR1 MNHEY, CDR2 SVGAGI. The V gene lost 6 bases and the J gene lost 7 bases, with 16 bases spanning the gap. The CDR3 is 13 amino acids. CDR3 sequence: CASRGQYAGEQYF. The CDR3 nucleotides are TGTGCCAGCAGGGGACAGTACGCGGGAGAGCAGTACTTC.

The chain uses TRBV12-3 or TRBV12-4 and TRBJ1-1; D is perhaps TRBD1 (5 bases). The CDR3 sequence is 13 residues long. Trimming took off 3 bases at V and 3 bases at J, with 8 bases between the two ends. The CDR3 DNA follows: TGTGCCAGCAGTTTGGGACTTTACACTGAAGCTTTCTTT. It translates to CASSLGLYTEAFF.

The genes are TRBV29-1 and TRBJ1-2, with a tentative D call TRBD1 (6 bases). Germline loops: CDR1 SQVTM, CDR2 ANQGSEA. The CDR3 is 14 residues long. Trimming pared 0 bases from V and 3 bases from J, leaving 11 bases between. CDR3 residues: CSVEDLPGDYGYTF. CDR3 in DNA: TGCAGCGTTGAAGATCTCCCAGGGGACTATGGCTACACCTTC.

V is TRBV28 and J is TRBJ2-3, with TRBD2 identical over 9 bases. CDR1 MDHEN and CDR2 SYDVKM come from the germline V gene. The CDR3 has 16 residues. Germline trimming cut 3 bases from V and 5 bases from J; bases unmatched to any gene: 9. The CDR3 DNA reads TGTGCCAGCAGTTTCCTGGGGCGGGAGGGCGGAGATACGCAGTATTTT. Translation: CASSFLGREGGDTQYF.

The chain recombines TRBV14 with TRBJ2-7; TRBD2 aligns across 12 bases. The CDR3 loop spans 15 amino acids. Germline CDR1 and CDR2: SGHDN and FVKESK. Germline trimming cut 4 bases from V and 7 bases from J; bases unmatched to any gene: 8. CDR3 region: CASSRRLAGVEEQYF. CDR3 coding DNA: TGTGCCAGCAGCCGCCGACTAGCGGGAGTCGAAGAGCAGTACTTC.

This clone was counted a few times. This chain links TRBV6-5 with TRBJ2-1, with 8 bases fitting TRBD1. V was pared by 2 bases and J by 2 bases, with 5 bases of the junction left unmatched. The CDR3 consists of 16 residues. Germline V gene data show CDR1 as MNHEY and CDR2 as SVGAGI. CDR3 DNA sequence: TGTGCCAGCAGTTACCGACAGACAGGGGCCTACAATGAGCAGTTCTTC. Translation: CASSYRQTGAYNEQFF.

The chain employs TRBV29-1 and TRBJ2-1; the match to TRBD2 covers 7 bases. V lost 1 base to trimming and J lost 4 bases; unmatched junction nucleotides: 4. Germline-derived CDR1 and CDR2 are SQVTM and ANQGSEA. The CDR3 runs to 14 residues. The CDR3 region is CSVEADSGYNEQFF. The CDR3 DNA is TGCAGCGTTGAAGCTGATAGCGGGTACAATGAGCAGTTCTTC.

The rearrangement joins TRBV3-1 (or the pseudogene TRBV3-2) to TRBJ2-5, with 7 bases lining up with TRBD2. CDR3 length: 16 amino acids. Germline CDR1 LGHDT, CDR2 YNNKEL (reference sequence). The trim removed 5 bases at V and 12 bases at J, leaving 21 bases unmatched. The CDR3 nucleotides read TGTGCCAGCAGCTCCGGGACTACCATAGGGACCCCACCTGAGTACTTC. As protein: CASSSGTTIGTPPEYF.

V usage is TRBV2 and J usage is TRBJ1-1; TRBD1 is a possible D gene (6 bases). The CDR3 has 13 residues. CDR1 and CDR2 (germline): SNHLY, FYNNEI. V was pared by 5 bases and J by 5 bases, with 12 bases between. The CDR3 here is CASSLGTGTEAFF. The CDR3 DNA reads as TGTGCCAGCAGTTTAGGAACAGGGACTGAAGCTTTCTTT. The full variable domain, completed using reference TRBV2 and TRBJ1-1, is EPEVTQTPSHQVTQMGQEVILRCVPISNHLYFYWYRQILGQKVEFLVSFYNNEISEKSEIFDDQFSVERPDGSNFTLKIRSTKLEDSAMYFCASSLGTGTEAFFGQGTRLTVV.

The J gene is TRBJ2-2, the V gene TRBV10-3; 10 nucleotides agree with TRBD2. The CDR3 runs to 17 residues. After removal of 3 bases from V and 2 bases from J, the junction contained 6 bases not matched to a gene. Germline V gene data show CDR1 as ENHRY and CDR2 as SYGVKD. The CDR3 sequence is CAISEASGSFNTGELFF. Written as DNA, the CDR3 is TGTGCCATCAGTGAAGCTAGCGGGAGTTTTAACACCGGGGAGCTGTTTTTT.

V usage is TRBV2 and J usage is TRBJ2-3; tentatively, D is TRBD2 (5 bases). The germline V gene encodes CDR1 SNHLY and CDR2 FYNNEI. V lost 6 bases and J lost 3, with 13 bases in between. The CDR3 loop spans 14 amino acids. The DNA of the CDR3 is TGTGCCAGCAGAGACCGCCGCGGGACAGATACGCAGTATTTT. Amino acids: CASRDRRGTDTQYF.

The chain joins TRBV2 to TRBJ1-5, with D uncertain. Trimming shortened V by 6 bases and J by 4 bases, and 10 bases separated the two germline ends. Germline values: CDR1 SNHLY, CDR2 FYNNEI. The CDR3 runs to 13 residues. This CDR3 reads CASSLNRNQPQHF. CDR3 nucleotide sequence: TGTGCCAGCAGCCTTAACAGAAATCAGCCCCAGCATTTT.

The V call is TRBV3-1 (or the pseudogene TRBV3-2), the J call TRBJ1-1, with D possibly being TRBD1 (6 bases). The CDR3 sequence is 14 residues long. Germline V gene data show CDR1 as LGHDT and CDR2 as YNNKEL (reference sequence). Trimming removed 4 bases at V and 6 bases at J, with 15 bases between. DNA of the CDR3: TGTGCCAGCAGCCCACCCGCAGGGGCATCTGAAGCTTTCTTT. Protein product: CASSPPAGASEAFF.

This clone was found a few times. V gene TRBV3-1 (or the pseudogene TRBV3-2) combines with J gene TRBJ1-1; no firm D call. This CDR3 contains 14 residues. Looked up from germline, CDR1 is LGHDT and CDR2 is YNNKEL (reference sequence). Trimming stripped 3 bases from V and 1 base from J, with 9 bases between. The CDR3 bases are TGTGCCAGCAGCCATCCCATGAGGAACACTGAAGCTTTCTTT. It codes for CASSHPMRNTEAFF.

This clone appeared once. The J gene is TRBJ2-3, the V gene TRBV24-1; 7 nucleotides line up with TRBD2. This CDR3 has 17 residues. Germline V lookup: CDR1 KGHDR, CDR2 SFDVKD. V was pared by 1 base and J by 1 base, with 7 bases of the junction left unmatched. The CDR3 sequence: CATSDLVAGGGTDTQYF. Written as DNA, the CDR3 is TGTGCCACCAGTGATTTAGTAGCGGGCGGGGGCACAGATACGCAGTATTTT.

This rearrangement joins TRBV28 to TRBJ1-2; D unclear. CDR3 length equals 14 residues. The V and J ends lost 6 bases and 2 bases respectively, with 13 bases between them. Germline values: CDR1 MDHEN, CDR2 SYDVKM. CDR3 region: CASSWERRNYGYTF. CDR3 nucleotide sequence: TGTGCCAGCAGCTGGGAGAGGCGGAACTATGGCTACACCTTC.

The chain recombines TRBV18 with TRBJ1-2; possibly TRBD1 for D (5 bases). The CDR3 length is 12 residues. Germline CDR1 is KGHSH and CDR2 is LQKENI. Between the trimmed V and J ends, which lost 5 bases and 3 bases, there was a span of 7 bases. CDR3 sequence (DNA): TGTGCCAGCTCAGGAGGGGACTATGGCTACACCTTC. Translated, it gives CASSGGDYGYTF.

J is TRBJ1-1 and V is TRBV2; D call uncertain. V shed 2 bases and J shed 5 bases, with 15 bases lying between them. Germline loops: CDR1 SNHLY, CDR2 FYNNEI. This CDR3 contains 15 residues. DNA of the CDR3: TGTGCCAGCAGTGAATGGTCGGGTGTAGGAACTGAAGCTTTCTTT. This gives the protein CASSEWSGVGTEAFF.

The J gene is TRBJ1-1, the V gene TRBV12-3 or TRBV12-4; D may be TRBD1 (5 bases). The CDR3 length is 13 residues. V lost 2 bases and J 5 bases, leaving 9 bases between the germline ends. CDR3 protein: CASSLNGGTEAFF. For the CDR3, the DNA is TGTGCCAGCAGTTTAAACGGGGGTACTGAAGCTTTCTTT.

The chain has TRBV20-1 and TRBJ2-1, with D possibly matching TRBD2 (6 bases). CDR1 and CDR2 (germline): DFQATT, SNEGSKA (reference sequence). V was pared by 3 bases and J by 0 bases, with 15 bases between. The CDR3 extends over 16 amino acids. DNA of the CDR3: TGCAGTGCTAGTGTTGGGAGGTCAAGCTCCTACAATGAGCAGTTCTTC. It codes for CSASVGRSSSYNEQFF.